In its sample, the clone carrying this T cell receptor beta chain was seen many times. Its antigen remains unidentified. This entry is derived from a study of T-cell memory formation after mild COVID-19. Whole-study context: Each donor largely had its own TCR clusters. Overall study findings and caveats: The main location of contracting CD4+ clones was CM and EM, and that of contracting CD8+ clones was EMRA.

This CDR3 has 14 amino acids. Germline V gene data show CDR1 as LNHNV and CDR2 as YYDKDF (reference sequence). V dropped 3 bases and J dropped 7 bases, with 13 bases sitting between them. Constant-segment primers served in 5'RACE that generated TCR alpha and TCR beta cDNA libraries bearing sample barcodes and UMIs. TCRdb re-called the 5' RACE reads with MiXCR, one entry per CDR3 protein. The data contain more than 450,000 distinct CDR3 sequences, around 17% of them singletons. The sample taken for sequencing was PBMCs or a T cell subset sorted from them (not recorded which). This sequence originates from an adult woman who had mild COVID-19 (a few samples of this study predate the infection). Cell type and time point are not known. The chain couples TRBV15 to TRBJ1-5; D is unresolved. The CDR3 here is CATSRDSANQPQHF. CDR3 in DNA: TGTGCCACCAGCAGGGATTCGGCAAACCAGCCCCAGCATTTT.